A selection of T cell receptor beta chains follows, all from one sample in a study of T cell responses to AZD1222 COVID-19 vaccine. Data came from immunoSEQ multiplex PCR; TCRdb stores just in-frame clones and leaves some out. The table records approximately 81,000 clones, roughly 80% of them present only once. The sequencing here drew on peripheral blood, taken 28 days after the second AZD1222 dose. The receptors here all came from an adult who received the AZD1222 COVID-19 vaccine. CDR3s include the opening cysteine and the closing phenylalanine or tryptophan. D genes are given only for firm matches. Size values are once, few and many counts, or a class for expanded clones, and some rows have none.

D gene: -; J gene: TRBJ1-1; clone size: -; V gene: TRBV6-2/TRBV6-3; CDR3 protein: CASSLWTAGEAFF; CDR3 DNA: TGTGCCAGCAGCCTCTGGACAGCCGGTGAAGCTTTCTTT
D gene: -; J gene: TRBJ2-2; clone size: -; V gene: TRBV23-1; CDR3 protein: CASSHRGGHIRGARDTGELFF; CDR3 DNA: TGCGCCAGCAGTCATCGTGGCGGCCATATCCGAGGGGCGCGGGACACCGGGGAGCTGTTTTTT
D gene: TRBD2; J gene: TRBJ2-1; clone size: -; V gene: TRBV7-2; CDR3 protein: CASSLALGLAGGWGPKQFF; CDR3 DNA: TGTGCCAGCAGCTTAGCGTTGGGACTAGCGGGAGGTTGGGGACCCAAGCAGTTCTTC
D gene: TRBD1; J gene: TRBJ2-7; clone size: -; V gene: TRBV7-7; CDR3 protein: CASSPGTGNGIEQYF; CDR3 DNA: TGTGCTAGCAGCCCGGGGACAGGGAACGGGATCGAGCAGTACTTC
D gene: TRBD1; J gene: TRBJ1-5; clone size: -; V gene: TRBV19; CDR3 protein: CASKGDSDFNQPQHF; CDR3 DNA: TGTGCCAGTAAGGGGGACAGCGATTTCAATCAGCCCCAGCATTTT
D gene: TRBD2; J gene: TRBJ2-7; clone size: once; V gene: TRBV27; CDR3 protein: CASSLTLADQGEQYF; CDR3 DNA: TGTGCCAGCAGTTTAACACTAGCGGATCAGGGCGAGCAGTACTTC
D gene: TRBD2; J gene: TRBJ2-7; clone size: -; V gene: TRBV2; CDR3 protein: CASSDLAGIYEQYF; CDR3 DNA: TGTGCCAGCAGTGACCTAGCGGGAATCTACGAGCAGTACTTC
D gene: -; J gene: TRBJ1-1; clone size: -; V gene: TRBV4-3; CDR3 protein: CASSQEDGVGAFF; CDR3 DNA: TGCGCCAGCAGTCAAGAAGACGGTGTAGGAGCTTTCTTT
D gene: -; J gene: TRBJ1-2; clone size: -; V gene: TRBV29-1; CDR3 protein: CSVAGTIYGYTF; CDR3 DNA: TGCAGCGTTGCGGGGACCATTTATGGCTACACCTTC
D gene: -; J gene: TRBJ2-7; clone size: -; V gene: TRBV5-6; CDR3 protein: CASSLGGTYEQYF; CDR3 DNA: TGTGCCAGCAGCTTAGGGGGTACCTACGAGCAGTACTTC
D gene: -; J gene: TRBJ1-5; clone size: many; V gene: TRBV12-3/TRBV12-4; CDR3 protein: CASSLFSGQPQHF; CDR3 DNA: TGTGCCAGCAGTTTATTCTCGGGTCAGCCCCAGCATTTT
D gene: -; J gene: TRBJ2-1; clone size: -; V gene: TRBV11-2; CDR3 protein: CASSWTGGISSYNEQFF; CDR3 DNA: TGTGCCAGCAGCTGGACGGGCGGTATAAGCTCCTACAATGAGCAGTTCTTC
D gene: TRBD2; J gene: TRBJ2-2; clone size: -; V gene: TRBV5-1; CDR3 protein: CASTLRGTSGTGELFF; CDR3 DNA: TGCGCCAGCACCTTGAGGGGGACTAGCGGGACCGGGGAGCTGTTTTTT
D gene: -; J gene: TRBJ2-3; clone size: -; V gene: TRBV5-6; CDR3 protein: CASSLVKGTTDTQYF; CDR3 DNA: TGTGCCAGCAGCTTGGTCAAGGGAACCACAGATACGCAGTATTTT
D gene: -; J gene: TRBJ2-1; clone size: few; V gene: TRBV4-1; CDR3 protein: CASSPGLLDNEQFF; CDR3 DNA: TGCGCCAGCAGCCCAGGGCTGCTGGACAATGAGCAGTTCTTC
D gene: TRBD1; J gene: TRBJ2-6; clone size: -; V gene: TRBV7-2; CDR3 protein: CASSPRGRPSGANVLTF; CDR3 DNA: TGTGCCAGCAGCCCCAGGGGGCGCCCCTCTGGGGCCAACGTCCTGACTTTC
D gene: -; J gene: TRBJ1-5; clone size: few; V gene: TRBV2; CDR3 protein: CASNDRNSNQPQHF; CDR3 DNA: TGTGCCAGCAACGACAGGAATAGCAATCAGCCCCAGCATTTT
D gene: -; J gene: TRBJ1-4; clone size: -; V gene: TRBV28; CDR3 protein: CASSLWDMGPAANEKLFF; CDR3 DNA: TGTGCCAGCAGTTTATGGGACATGGGCCCTGCTGCTAATGAAAAACTGTTTTTT
D gene: TRBD2; J gene: TRBJ2-1; clone size: -; V gene: TRBV20-1; CDR3 protein: CSASRGGESGRSNEQFF; CDR3 DNA: TGCAGTGCTAGTAGGGGGGGAGAGAGCGGGAGGAGTAATGAGCAGTTCTTC
D gene: -; J gene: TRBJ2-7; clone size: -; V gene: TRBV5-1; CDR3 protein: CASSASRGDSRLDEQYF; CDR3 DNA: TGCGCCAGCAGCGCCTCGCGGGGGGACAGCCGGCTTGACGAGCAGTACTTC
D gene: -; J gene: TRBJ1-6; clone size: once; V gene: TRBV11-2; CDR3 protein: CASSPRQVSYNSPLHF; CDR3 DNA: TGTGCCAGCAGCCCCCGACAGGTCTCGTATAATTCACCCCTCCACTTT
D gene: -; J gene: TRBJ1-4; clone size: -; V gene: TRBV6-5; CDR3 protein: CASSYSGTNEKLFF; CDR3 DNA: TGTGCCAGCAGTTACTCAGGAACTAATGAAAAACTGTTTTTT
D gene: -; J gene: TRBJ1-5; clone size: -; V gene: TRBV9; CDR3 protein: CASSVGPGANQPQHF; CDR3 DNA: TGTGCCAGCAGCGTAGGTCCAGGGGCCAATCAGCCCCAGCATTTT
D gene: TRBD1; J gene: TRBJ1-2; clone size: once; V gene: TRBV6-5; CDR3 protein: CASSRDRGRGYTF; CDR3 DNA: TGTGCCAGCAGCCGTGACAGGGGCAGGGGCTACACCTTC
D gene: TRBD1; J gene: TRBJ1-1; clone size: -; V gene: TRBV28; CDR3 protein: CASSRRTGGVNTEAFF; CDR3 DNA: TGTGCCAGCAGTCGTCGGACAGGGGGCGTGAACACTGAAGCTTTCTTT
D gene: TRBD1; J gene: TRBJ2-2; clone size: -; V gene: TRBV27; CDR3 protein: CASSLPLIGDRGGSGELFF; CDR3 DNA: TGTGCCAGCAGTTTACCCCTTATTGGGGACAGGGGGGGTTCCGGGGAGCTGTTTTTT
D gene: -; J gene: TRBJ2-5; clone size: once; V gene: TRBV19; CDR3 protein: CASSIPGMPQETQYF; CDR3 DNA: TGTGCCAGTAGTATACCAGGGATGCCACAAGAGACCCAGTACTTC
D gene: -; J gene: TRBJ2-6; clone size: -; V gene: TRBV4-3; CDR3 protein: CASSQDTRANVLTF; CDR3 DNA: TGCGCCAGCAGCCAAGATACAAGGGCCAACGTCCTGACTTTC
D gene: TRBD1; J gene: TRBJ1-1; clone size: -; V gene: TRBV9; CDR3 protein: CASSPWRNRGNTEAFF; CDR3 DNA: TGTGCCAGCAGCCCCTGGAGGAACAGGGGGAACACTGAAGCTTTCTTT
D gene: TRBD2; J gene: TRBJ2-1; clone size: -; V gene: TRBV28; CDR3 protein: CASRPAGGPLYEQFF; CDR3 DNA: TGTGCCAGCAGACCAGCGGGAGGGCCTCTATATGAGCAGTTCTTC
D gene: -; J gene: TRBJ2-3; clone size: -; V gene: TRBV18; CDR3 protein: CASSPSGPNTDTQYF; CDR3 DNA: TGTGCCAGCTCACCCAGTGGACCGAACACAGATACGCAGTATTTT